What follows are 25 T cell receptor beta chains derived from one specimen sequenced in a study of shared clonotypes between healthy human individuals. Clones were read by immunoSEQ multiplex PCR, and TCRdb kept only the in-frame ones, dropping some. The data hold some 2.3 million clones, with approximately 95% observed a single time. The sequencing input was naive CD4+ T cells from PBMCs. The subset: CD45RA+ positively selected. The receptors here all came from a man younger than 35 in good health. Some clones in this sample may be carry-over from other donors' samples.

The chain links TRBV20-1 to TRBJ2-1; D is ambiguous. Germline assignment: CDR1 DFQATT and CDR2 SNEGSKA (reference sequence). This CDR3 spans 11 amino acids. Trimming stripped 1 base from V and 9 bases from J, with 7 bases between. This CDR3 is CSARGNVEQFF. The CDR3 nucleotides read TGCAGTGCTAGAGGAAACGTTGAGCAGTTCTTC.

The rearrangement uses TRBV5-1 and TRBJ2-7; TRBD2 matches at 9 bases. CDR1 is SGHRS and CDR2 is YFSETQ in the germline V gene. The CDR3 totals 17 residues. J gave up 0 bases and V 0 bases, and 7 bases lay outside the gene matches. Written as DNA, the CDR3 is TGCGCCAGCAGCTTGGGCATAGCGGGAGTGAACTCCTACGAGCAGTACTTC. Its protein is CASSLGIAGVNSYEQYF. The variable domain in full, completed from reference TRBV5-1 and TRBJ2-7, reads KAGVTQTPRYLIKTRGQQVTLSCSPISGHRSVSWYQQTPGQGLQFLFEYFSETQRNKGNFPGRFSGRQFSNSRSEMNVSTLELGDSALYLCASSLGIAGVNSYEQYFGPGTRLTVT.

Of note for this clone: Other DNA sequences of this sample code for an identical CDR3. This sequence joins TRBV6-5 and TRBJ1-2; tentative D call: TRBD1 (5 bases). Looked up from germline, CDR1 is MNHEY and CDR2 is SVGAGI. The V and J ends lost 6 bases and 3 bases respectively, with 11 bases between them. This CDR3 spans 13 amino acids. The CDR3 bases are TGTGCCAGCAGCCCGGGGACGGACTATGGCTACACCTTC. Its protein is CASSPGTDYGYTF.

The sample holds one count of this clone. The CDR3 bases are TGTGCCAGCAGACTAGCGGGGAGCTCCTACGAGCAGTACTTC. The encoded protein is CASRLAGSSYEQYF. The V gene is TRBV28, the J gene TRBJ2-7, with 10 bases aligning to TRBD2. Germline V gene sequence: CDR1 MDHEN, CDR2 SYDVKM. Losses at the gene ends were 6 bases for V and 0 bases for J; bases not matched to a gene: 2. This CDR3 is 14 amino acids long.

This clone was seen just once. The chain has TRBV12-5 and TRBJ2-1, with D possibly being TRBD2 (5 bases). CDR1 and CDR2 from the germline V gene are LGHNT and FRNRAP. The CDR3 spans 14 residues. Deletions cut 5 bases from V and 1 base from J, with 9 bases between. The CDR3: CASGPPGSYNEQFF. Written as DNA, the CDR3 is TGTGCTAGTGGTCCTCCGGGGTCCTACAATGAGCAGTTCTTC.

The CDR3 spells CASSFPPDSIYEQYF. CDR3 nucleotides: TGTGCCAGCAGTTTCCCCCCCGACAGTATCTACGAGCAGTACTTC. The chain uses TRBV28 and TRBJ2-7, with D perhaps TRBD1 (5 bases). The CDR3 is made up of 15 amino acids. The germline V and J ends were trimmed by 3 bases and 3 bases, with 15 bases remaining between them. Per the germline V gene, CDR1 is MDHEN and CDR2 is SYDVKM.

The chain carries TRBV4-1 and TRBJ1-2; tentative D call: TRBD1 (5 bases). Trimming left V 8 bases short and J 2 bases short, with 21 bases between. Germline-derived CDR1 and CDR2 are MGHRA and YSYEKL. This CDR3 contains 16 residues. The CDR3 loop reads CASASLGARRNYGYTF. The CDR3 DNA sequence: TGCGCCAGCGCATCTCTCGGGGCCAGGAGGAACTATGGCTACACCTTC.

This clone was recorded once. The chain employs TRBV6-6 and TRBJ1-2, with 7 bases lining up with TRBD1. CDR1 is MNHNY and CDR2 is SVGAGI in the germline V gene (reference sequence). This CDR3 has 12 amino acids. Unmatched junction bases numbered 5, after V lost 6 bases and J lost 7 bases. CDR3 amino acids: CASSDRAAGYTF. The CDR3 nucleotides are TGTGCCAGCAGCGACAGGGCGGCTGGCTACACCTTC.

This clone was observed a few times. The CDR3 loop is CASPGGRSYNEQFF. CDR3 in DNA: TGTGCCTCCCCGGGGGGGAGGTCCTACAATGAGCAGTTCTTC. The chain employs TRBV7-9 and TRBJ2-1; 8 bases are a match to TRBD2. The germline CDR1 and CDR2 sequences are SEHNR and FQNEAQ (reference sequence). This CDR3 spans 14 amino acids. After removal of 11 bases from V and 1 base from J, the junction contained 7 bases not matched to a gene.

The V and J genes are TRBV5-6 and TRBJ1-2; TRBD1 is a possible D gene (5 bases). The CDR3 runs 17 residues. The V end lost 1 base, the J end lost 2 bases, and 18 bases lay between the germline ends. The germline V gene encodes CDR1 SGHDT and CDR2 YYEEEE. This chain's CDR3 is CASSLLYRDRRNYGYTF. CDR3 in DNA: TGTGCCAGCAGCTTGCTGTATAGGGACCGCCGAAACTATGGCTACACCTTC.

This clone was seen once. An end of the junction does not agree with germline; a read error may underlie this. The chain recombines TRBV10-3 with TRBJ2-7; 9 positions match TRBD2. Germline V gives CDR1 ENHRY, CDR2 SYGVKD. The CDR3 loop spans 14 amino acids. Written as DNA, the CDR3 is TGTGCCACCAGTAGCGGGAGTTACCCCTACGAGCAGTACTTC. This sequence encodes CATSSGSYPYEQYF.

The chain joins TRBV9 to TRBJ2-5; 9 bases fit TRBD2. Germline trimming cut 4 bases from V and 5 bases from J; bases unmatched to any gene: 12. There are 16 residues in the CDR3. Germline CDR1 SGDLS, CDR2 YYNGEE. The CDR3 spells CASSRKGGRAGETQYF. As DNA, the CDR3 is TGTGCCAGCAGCCGAAAAGGCGGGAGGGCGGGGGAGACCCAGTACTTC.

The CDR3 nucleotides read TGTGCCAGCAGTCCTGCGGGAGGTTACAATGAGCAGTTCTTC. Its translation is CASSPAGGYNEQFF. The chain uses TRBV28 and TRBJ2-1; 8 nucleotides align to TRBD2. Trimming at V came to 5 bases and at J to 4 bases, leaving 4 bases not matched to a gene. The CDR3 runs 14 residues. Germline V lookup: CDR1 MDHEN, CDR2 SYDVKM.

Concerning this clone: The same CDR3 arises from other DNA sequences in this sample as well. This chain uses TRBV2 with TRBJ2-1; TRBD1 is a possible D gene (6 bases). Trimming took 9 bases from V and 4 from J, leaving 10 bases between them. The V gene's germline CDR1 is SNHLY and CDR2 FYNNEI. This CDR3 contains 12 residues. CDR3 sequence (DNA): TGTGCCAGTAAGGGGGATTACAATGAGCAGTTCTTC. The encoded protein is CASKGDYNEQFF.

This clone is a singleton in its sample. The rearrangement joins TRBV6-1 to TRBJ2-7; D is undetermined. Germline V gene lookup returns CDR1 MNHNS and CDR2 SASEGT. CDR3 length equals 13 residues. Trimming stripped 4 bases from V and 4 bases from J, with 11 bases between. CDR3 protein: CASSGALVYEQYF. The CDR3 nucleotides are TGTGCCAGCAGTGGGGCTCTAGTTTACGAGCAGTACTTC.

The rearrangement links TRBV6-5 to TRBJ2-7, with D maybe TRBD2 (7 bases). The CDR3 totals 14 residues. Germline CDR1 and CDR2: MNHEY and SVGAGI. Trimming left V 5 bases short and J 4 bases short, with 15 bases between. The CDR3 spells CASSLQGGDYEQYF. The DNA for the CDR3 is TGTGCCAGCAGTCTCCAAGGGGGGGATTACGAGCAGTACTTC.

This clone occurred once. The chain uses TRBV28 and TRBJ1-1; 7 positions agree with TRBD1. Germline CDR1 reads MDHEN; CDR2 reads SYDVKM. The CDR3 extends over 14 amino acids. With 2 bases clipped from V and 3 bases from J, the junction kept 3 bases outside the gene matches. Written as DNA, the CDR3 is TGTGCCAGCAGTTTAGCTACAGGGGACACTGAAGCTTTCTTT. This encodes CASSLATGDTEAFF.

The V and J genes are TRBV10-3 and TRBJ1-3; D call uncertain. This CDR3 is built from 12 residues. Germline V gene lookup returns CDR1 ENHRY and CDR2 SYGVKD. The V and J ends lost 4 bases and 3 bases respectively, with 4 bases between them. CDR3 amino acids: CAISAVGNTIYF. DNA for the CDR3: TGTGCCATCAGTGCAGTTGGAAACACCATATATTTT.

This chain uses TRBV5-1 with TRBJ2-1, with D perhaps matching TRBD2 (6 bases). The CDR3 totals 15 residues. Looked up from germline, CDR1 is SGHRS and CDR2 is YFSETQ. V dropped 0 bases and J dropped 8 bases, with 15 bases sitting between them. In nucleotides, the CDR3 is TGCGCCAGCAGCTTGGTTGCGGGATCGGGCCATGAGCAGTTCTTC. Encoded protein: CASSLVAGSGHEQFF. Together with reference TRBV5-1 and TRBJ2-1, the CDR3 gives the full variable domain: KAGVTQTPRYLIKTRGQQVTLSCSPISGHRSVSWYQQTPGQGLQFLFEYFSETQRNKGNFPGRFSGRQFSNSRSEMNVSTLELGDSALYLCASSLVAGSGHEQFFGPGTRLTVL.

The rearrangement joins TRBV28 to TRBJ2-7; a possible D gene is TRBD1 (5 bases). V gave up 3 bases and J gave up 2 bases, with 11 bases separating them. Germline lookup yields CDR1 MDHEN and CDR2 SYDVKM. This CDR3 contains 14 residues. The CDR3 nucleotides read TGTGCCAGCAGTTTCTATCAGGGAACCTACGAGCAGTACTTC. This codes for CASSFYQGTYEQYF.

CDR3: CATSRGRSYNEQFF. The CDR3 DNA reads as TGCGCCACTTCACGCGGGCGGTCCTACAATGAGCAGTTCTTC. V and J are TRBV10-1 and TRBJ2-1; D perhaps matches TRBD2 (5 bases). Trimming removed 10 bases from V and 1 base from J, with 14 bases in between. The CDR3 extends over 14 amino acids. CDR1 is WNHNN, CDR2 SYGVQD, per germline (reference sequence).

The V and J genes are TRBV7-2 and TRBJ2-7; 11 bases match TRBD1. Germline trimming cut 3 bases from V and 5 bases from J; bases unmatched to any gene: 6. CDR1 SGHTA and CDR2 FQGNSA come from the germline V gene. CDR3 length: 15 amino acids. The CDR3, as DNA: TGTGCCAGCAGCTTCTCCAGGGACAGGGGGAACGAGCAGTACTTC. This encodes CASSFSRDRGNEQYF.

V is TRBV6-6 and J is TRBJ2-2; D is unresolved. Between the trimmed V and J ends, which lost 0 bases and 2 bases, there was a span of 10 bases. The CDR3 is 16 residues long. Germline V gene data show CDR1 as MNHNY and CDR2 as SVGAGI (reference sequence). Written as DNA, the CDR3 is TGTGCCAGCAGTTACTCGTACGCGGTCAACACCGGGGAGCTGTTTTTT. Its protein is CASSYSYAVNTGELFF.

As concerns this clone: Mismatch with germline at one junction end may stem from a read error. This sequence joins TRBV6-5 and TRBJ2-7, with 10 bases lining up with TRBD2. The CDR3 runs 14 residues. The germline V gene has CDR1 MNHEY and CDR2 SVGAGI. The CDR3 DNA reads as TGTGCCAGCAGCCTGGGACTAGCGTCCTCCGAGCAGTACTTC. Encoded protein: CASSLGLASSEQYF.

The chain combines TRBV10-2 with TRBJ2-1; D ambiguous. The CDR3 totals 11 residues. The V end lost 3 bases, the J end lost 13 bases, and 10 bases lay between the germline ends. Germline CDR1 reads WSHSY; CDR2 reads SAAADI. The CDR3 DNA reads as TGCGCCAGCAGTGATGATATAATACAGTTCTTC. Translating gives CASSDDIIQFF.